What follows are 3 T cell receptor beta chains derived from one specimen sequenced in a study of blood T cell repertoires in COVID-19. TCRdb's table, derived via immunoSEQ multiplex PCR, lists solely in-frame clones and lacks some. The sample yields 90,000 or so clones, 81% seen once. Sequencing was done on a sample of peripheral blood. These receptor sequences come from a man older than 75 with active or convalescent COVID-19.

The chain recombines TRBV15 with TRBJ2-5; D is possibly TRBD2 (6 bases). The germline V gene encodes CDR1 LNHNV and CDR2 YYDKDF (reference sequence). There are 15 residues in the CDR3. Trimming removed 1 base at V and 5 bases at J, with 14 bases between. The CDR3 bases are TGTGCCACCAGCAGAGCCCCCGGGGGTCTTGAGACCCAGTACTTC. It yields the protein CATSRAPGGLETQYF.

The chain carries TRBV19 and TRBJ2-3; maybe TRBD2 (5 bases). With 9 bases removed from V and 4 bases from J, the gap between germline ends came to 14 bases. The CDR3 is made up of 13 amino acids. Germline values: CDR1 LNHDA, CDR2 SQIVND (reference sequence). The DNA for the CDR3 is TGTGCCAGCCGGACTCCGGTGGCAGATACGCAGTATTTT. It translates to CASRTPVADTQYF.

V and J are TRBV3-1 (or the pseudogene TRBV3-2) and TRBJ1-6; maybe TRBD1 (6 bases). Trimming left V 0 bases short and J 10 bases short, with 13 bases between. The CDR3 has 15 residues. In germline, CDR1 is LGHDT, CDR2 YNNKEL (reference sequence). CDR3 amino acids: CASSQEQGARSPLHF. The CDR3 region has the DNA TGTGCCAGCAGCCAAGAACAGGGTGCGAGGTCACCCCTCCACTTT.